This T cell receptor (beta chain) was observed in a study of glioma-infiltrating T cells. Findings of the study overall: Tissue and blood shared very few CDR3 sequences. Gliomas, especially low-grade, showed above-expected tissue-blood divergence; non-neoplastic patients showed below.

J lost 3 bases, V lost 5 bases, and 9 bases had no gene match. CDR1 and CDR2 (germline): MNHEY, SVGEGT. This CDR3 has 18 amino acids. Using RNA template, CDR3s of TCR alpha and beta were amplified with iRepertoire arm-PCR. One-step reverse transcription and amplification started from approximately 100-400 ng of tissue mRNA or PBMC total RNA. One entry per CDR3 protein, called by TCRdb with MiXCR from the multiplex PCR reads. The table includes approximately 120,000 distinct CDR3 sequences, less than 30% detected once. This clonotype was counted a single time. The antigen remains undetermined. Sequencing input: glioma tissue, nonneoplastic brain tissue, or PBMCs (not recorded which). The sequence was obtained from a human donor with low-grade glioma or glioblastoma, undergoing nonglioma brain surgery, or in good health (not recorded which). The V and J genes are TRBV6-2 or TRBV6-3 and TRBJ2-3; 15 bases map to TRBD2. The CDR3: CASSPGTSGRPGTDTQYF. CDR3 DNA sequence: TGTGCCAGCAGTCCCGGGACTAGCGGGAGGCCGGGGACAGATACGCAGTATTTT.